This TCR beta chain came from a study of cytomegalovirus exposure and HLA in healthy donors. For the study at large: Some 87 million unique TCRs from HLA-typed donors were held in an early release of data.

Notes on the study in general: V- and J-gene trimming of TCR beta was linked (in a later analysis) to a missense DCLRE1C variant. A highly shared variant cluster was judged a likely technical artifact. As was reported, the HLA-A and HLA-B alleles of most subjects were accurately predicted from TCR beta sequences.

The PCR contained 60 Vbeta and 13 Jbeta primers. Here immunoSEQ multiplex PCR was the method, and the copy in TCRdb shows in-frame clones only, minus some. The sample holds over 80,000 clones; roughly 79% are singletons and the top ten take 13% to 15%. Details on this clone: As yet, its antigen is unknown.

The material sequenced was PBMCs. This sequence originates from a woman between 70 and 85 years old in good health and CMV-seropositive.

The CDR3 region has the DNA TGTGCCAGCAGTTCGACAGTGACCTACGAGCAGTACTTC. Protein: CASSSTVTYEQYF. V is TRBV27 and J is TRBJ2-5; a possible D gene is TRBD1 (5 bases). TRBJ2-7 matches the DNA end more closely, so the J call is doubtful. Germline lookup yields CDR1 MNHEY and CDR2 SMNVEV (reference sequence). The CDR3 is 13 residues long.